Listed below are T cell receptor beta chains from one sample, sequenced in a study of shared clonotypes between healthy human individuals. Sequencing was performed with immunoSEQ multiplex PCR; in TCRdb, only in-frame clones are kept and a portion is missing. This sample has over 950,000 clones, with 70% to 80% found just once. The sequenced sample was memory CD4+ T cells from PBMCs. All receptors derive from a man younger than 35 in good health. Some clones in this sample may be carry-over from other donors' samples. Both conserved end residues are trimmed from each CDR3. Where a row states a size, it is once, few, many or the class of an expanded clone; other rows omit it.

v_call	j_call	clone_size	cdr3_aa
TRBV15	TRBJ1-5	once	ATSPPGREQPQH
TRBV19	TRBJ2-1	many	ASSISPRANEQF
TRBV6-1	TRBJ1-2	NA	ASRPEDRPLYGYT
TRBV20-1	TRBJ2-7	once	SYLSSYEQY
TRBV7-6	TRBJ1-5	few	ASSLGGVNSNQPQH
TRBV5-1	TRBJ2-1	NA	ASSVYNEQF
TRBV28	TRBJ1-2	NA	ASSFRREGPRGGYT
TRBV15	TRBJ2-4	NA	ATSRPGQRRDIQY
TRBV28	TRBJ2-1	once	ASSSTSELYNEQF
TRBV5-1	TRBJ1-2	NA	ASSPRQFPNYGYT
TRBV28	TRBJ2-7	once	ASTPTGTSYEQY
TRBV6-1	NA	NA	ASSEGKGYEQY
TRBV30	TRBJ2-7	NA	AWDRTGSYEQY
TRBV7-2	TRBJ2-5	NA	ASSLRTGGQETQY
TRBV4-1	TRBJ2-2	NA	ASSRADVTGELF
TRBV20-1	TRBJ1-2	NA	SASEDYGYT
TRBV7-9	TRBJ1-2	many	ASSETGGGGYT
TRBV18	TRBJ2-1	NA	ASSQTSGRVNEQF
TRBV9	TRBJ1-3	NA	ASSPPQGSGNTIY
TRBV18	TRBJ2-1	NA	ASSRTDNEQF
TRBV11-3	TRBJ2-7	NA	ASSLGHSYEQY
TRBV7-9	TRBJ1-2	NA	ASSSGGGYYGYT
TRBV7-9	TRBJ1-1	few	ASSHGTDMNTEAF
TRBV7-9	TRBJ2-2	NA	ASSDKMGRRELF
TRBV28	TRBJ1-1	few	ASSSQRNTEAF
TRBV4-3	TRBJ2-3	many	ASSQGGGEDTQY
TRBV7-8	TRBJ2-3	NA	ASSSAGLQY
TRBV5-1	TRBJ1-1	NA	ASSGDRPNTEAF
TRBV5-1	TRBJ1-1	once	ASSFQGADTEAF
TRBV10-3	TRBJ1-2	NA	ATHGTGGFSGGHT
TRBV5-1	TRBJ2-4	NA	ASSLYGSEAKNIQY
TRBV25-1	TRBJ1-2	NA	ASSDLYTGSRYT
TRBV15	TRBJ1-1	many	ATSRDTEAF